Given below is one TCR beta chain in context. Authors' data handling: Estimation of nucleated cell counts relied on the amplification of reference gene primers. Repertoires were generated with immunoSEQ multiplex PCR, while TCRdb's copy carries only in-frame clones and drops some. V, J and clone size are taken as reported in that table, and D and trimming were inferred from the DNA itself. Of more than 25,000 clones listed, 65% to 90% are singletons. This sample is part of a study of blood T cell repertoires in COVID-19. In the study overall: The origin of the acute and convalescent COVID-19 samples was the United States, Italy and Spain.

This sequence originates from a human donor in a cohort sampled during active COVID-19. The specimen was peripheral blood.

CDR3 in amino acids: CASSLRDRGLQPQHF. For the CDR3, the DNA is TGTGCCAGCAGTCTCCGGGACAGGGGACTCCAGCCCCAGCATTTT. The chain couples TRBV28 to TRBJ1-5; 10 positions agree with TRBD1. The CDR3 length is 15 residues. Germline values: CDR1 MDHEN, CDR2 SYDVKM. V lost 5 bases to trimming and J lost 7 bases; unmatched junction nucleotides: 8.